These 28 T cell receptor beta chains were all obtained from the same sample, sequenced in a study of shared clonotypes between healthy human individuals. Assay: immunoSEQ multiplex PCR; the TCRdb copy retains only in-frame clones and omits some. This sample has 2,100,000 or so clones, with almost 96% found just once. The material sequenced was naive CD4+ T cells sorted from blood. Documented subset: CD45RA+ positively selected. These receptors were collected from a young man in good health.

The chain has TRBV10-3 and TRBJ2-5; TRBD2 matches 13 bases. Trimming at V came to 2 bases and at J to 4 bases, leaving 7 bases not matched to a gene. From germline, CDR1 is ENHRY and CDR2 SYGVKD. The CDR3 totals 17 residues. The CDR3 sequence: CAISEPLTSGRIETQYF. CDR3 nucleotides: TGTGCCATCAGTGAGCCGCTGACTAGCGGGAGGATAGAGACCCAGTACTTC.

CDR3 nucleotide sequence: TGTGCCAGCAGCCCCAGCGGGAGGGCCGTAGAGACCCAGTACTTC. This sequence encodes CASSPSGRAVETQYF. The gene calls are TRBV7-2 and TRBJ2-5, with 10 nucleotides matching TRBD2. CDR3 length: 15 residues. CDR1 and CDR2 (germline): SGHTA, FQGNSA. V shed 5 bases, J shed 4 bases, and the junction held 7 bases outside the gene matches.

CDR3 residues: CASSLTGQNTEAFF. The CDR3 DNA is TGTGCCAGCAGCTTAACAGGTCAGAACACTGAAGCTTTCTTT. V and J are TRBV7-6 and TRBJ1-1; possibly TRBD1 for D (5 bases). This CDR3 contains 14 residues. Trimming shortened V by 2 bases and J by 1 base, and 8 bases separated the two germline ends. Germline loops: CDR1 SGHVS, CDR2 FNYEAQ.

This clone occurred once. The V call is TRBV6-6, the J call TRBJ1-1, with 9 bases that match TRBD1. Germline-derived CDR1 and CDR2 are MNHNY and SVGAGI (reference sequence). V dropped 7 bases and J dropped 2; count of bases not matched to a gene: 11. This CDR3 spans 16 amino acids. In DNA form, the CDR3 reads TGTGCCAGCAATCCAGTAAACAGGGGGCTCAACACTGAAGCTTTCTTT. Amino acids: CASNPVNRGLNTEAFF.

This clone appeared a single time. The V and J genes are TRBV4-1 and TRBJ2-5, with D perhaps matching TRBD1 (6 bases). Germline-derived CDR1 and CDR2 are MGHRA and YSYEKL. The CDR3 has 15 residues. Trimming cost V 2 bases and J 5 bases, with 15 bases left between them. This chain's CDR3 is CASSQRSQGSETQYF. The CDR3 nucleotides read TGCGCCAGCAGCCAACGCTCCCAGGGGTCCGAGACCCAGTACTTC.

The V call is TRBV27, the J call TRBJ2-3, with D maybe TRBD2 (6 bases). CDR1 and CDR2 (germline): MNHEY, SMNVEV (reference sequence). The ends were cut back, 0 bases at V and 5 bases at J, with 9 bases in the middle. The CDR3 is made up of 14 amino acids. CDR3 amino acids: CASSLSWGEDTQYF. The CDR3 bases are TGTGCCAGCAGTTTATCCTGGGGGGAAGATACGCAGTATTTT.

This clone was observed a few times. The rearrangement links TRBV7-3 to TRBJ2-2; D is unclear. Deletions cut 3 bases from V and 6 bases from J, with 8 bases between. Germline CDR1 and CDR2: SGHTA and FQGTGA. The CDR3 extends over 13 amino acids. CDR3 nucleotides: TGTGCCAGCAGCTTGCAGATGGCCGGGGAGCTGTTTTTT. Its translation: CASSLQMAGELFF. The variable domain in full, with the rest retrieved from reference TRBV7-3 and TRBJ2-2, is GAGVSQTPSNKVTEKGKYVELRCDPISGHTALYWYRQSLGQGPEFLIYFQGTGAADDSGLPNDRFFAVRPEGSVSTLKIQRTERGDSAVYLCASSLQMAGELFFGEGSRLTVL.

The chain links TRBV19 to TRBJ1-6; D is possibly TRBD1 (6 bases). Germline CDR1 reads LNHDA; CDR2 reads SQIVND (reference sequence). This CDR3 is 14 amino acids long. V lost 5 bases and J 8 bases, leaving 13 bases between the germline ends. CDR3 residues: CASSPEGGDSPLHF. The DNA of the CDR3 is TGTGCCAGTAGTCCTGAGGGGGGGGATTCACCCCTCCACTTT.

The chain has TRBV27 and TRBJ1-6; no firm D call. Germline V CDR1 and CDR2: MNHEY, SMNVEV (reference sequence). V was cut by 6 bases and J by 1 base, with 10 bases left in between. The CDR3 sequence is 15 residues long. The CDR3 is CASRPNGSYNSPLHF. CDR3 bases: TGTGCCAGCAGACCGAACGGGTCCTATAATTCACCCCTCCACTTT.

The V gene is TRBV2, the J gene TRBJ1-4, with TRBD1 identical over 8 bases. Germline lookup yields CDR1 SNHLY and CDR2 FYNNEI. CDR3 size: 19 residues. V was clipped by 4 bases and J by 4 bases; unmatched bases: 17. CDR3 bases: TGTGCCAGCAGTGGATTCGGGACAGGAGACAACCATGATAATGAAAAACTGTTTTTT. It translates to CASSGFGTGDNHDNEKLFF.

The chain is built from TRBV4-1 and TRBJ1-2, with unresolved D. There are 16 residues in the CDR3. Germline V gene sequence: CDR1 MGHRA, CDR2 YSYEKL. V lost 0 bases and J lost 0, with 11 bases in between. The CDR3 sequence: CASSQESVPANYGYTF. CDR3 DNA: TGCGCCAGCAGCCAAGAGAGCGTGCCCGCTAACTATGGCTACACCTTC.

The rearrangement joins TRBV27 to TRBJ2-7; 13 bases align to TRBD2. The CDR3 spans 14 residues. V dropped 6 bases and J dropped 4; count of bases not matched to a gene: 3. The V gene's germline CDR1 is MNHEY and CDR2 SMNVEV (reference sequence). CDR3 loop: CASSRTSGSYEQYF. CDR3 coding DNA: TGTGCCAGCAGCCGGACTAGCGGGAGTTACGAGCAGTACTTC.

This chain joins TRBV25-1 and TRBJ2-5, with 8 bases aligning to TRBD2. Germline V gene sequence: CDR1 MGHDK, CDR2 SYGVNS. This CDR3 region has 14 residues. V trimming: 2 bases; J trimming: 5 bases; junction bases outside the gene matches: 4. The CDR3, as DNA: TGTGCCAGCAGTGAAGCGACTAGCGTTGAGACCCAGTACTTC. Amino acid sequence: CASSEATSVETQYF.

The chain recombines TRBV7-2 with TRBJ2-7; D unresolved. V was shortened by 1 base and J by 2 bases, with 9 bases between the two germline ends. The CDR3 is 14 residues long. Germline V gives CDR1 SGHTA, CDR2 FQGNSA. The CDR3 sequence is CASSLVSGPYEQYF. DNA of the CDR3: TGTGCCAGCAGCTTAGTTTCGGGCCCCTACGAGCAGTACTTC.

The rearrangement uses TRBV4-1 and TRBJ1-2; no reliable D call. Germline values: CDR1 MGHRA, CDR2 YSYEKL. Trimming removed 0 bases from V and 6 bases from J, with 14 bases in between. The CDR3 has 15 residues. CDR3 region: CASSQDRTVFDGYTF. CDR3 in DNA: TGCGCCAGCAGCCAAGATCGGACGGTTTTTGATGGCTACACCTTC.

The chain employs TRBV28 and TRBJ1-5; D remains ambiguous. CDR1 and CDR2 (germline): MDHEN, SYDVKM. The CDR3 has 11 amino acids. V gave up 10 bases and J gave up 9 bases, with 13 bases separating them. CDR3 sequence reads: CATQARGPQHF. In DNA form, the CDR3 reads TGTGCCACCCAGGCGAGAGGGCCCCAGCATTTT.

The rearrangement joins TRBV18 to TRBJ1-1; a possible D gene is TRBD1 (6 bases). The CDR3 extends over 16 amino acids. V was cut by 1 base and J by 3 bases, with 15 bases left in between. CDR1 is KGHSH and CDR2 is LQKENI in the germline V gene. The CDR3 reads CASSPRVQGLDTEAFF. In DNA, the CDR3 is TGTGCCAGCTCACCACGAGTCCAGGGGCTGGACACTGAAGCTTTCTTT.

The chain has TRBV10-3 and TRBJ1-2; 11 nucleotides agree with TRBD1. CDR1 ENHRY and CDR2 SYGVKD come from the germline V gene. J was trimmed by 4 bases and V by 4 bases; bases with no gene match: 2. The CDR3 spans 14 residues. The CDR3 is CAISGGQGVYGYTF. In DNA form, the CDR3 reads TGTGCCATCAGTGGGGGACAGGGGGTCTATGGCTACACCTTC.

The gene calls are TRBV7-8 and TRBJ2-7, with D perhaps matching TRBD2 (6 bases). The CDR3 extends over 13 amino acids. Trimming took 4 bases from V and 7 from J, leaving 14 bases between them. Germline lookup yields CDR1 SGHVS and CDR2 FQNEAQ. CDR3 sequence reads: CASSSGLLREQYF. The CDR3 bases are TGTGCCAGCAGCTCGGGACTCCTTCGGGAGCAGTACTTC.

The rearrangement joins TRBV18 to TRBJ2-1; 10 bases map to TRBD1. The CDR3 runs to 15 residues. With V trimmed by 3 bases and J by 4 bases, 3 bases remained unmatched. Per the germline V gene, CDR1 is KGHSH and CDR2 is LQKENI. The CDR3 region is CASSPTGQGYNEQFF. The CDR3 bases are TGTGCCAGCTCACCGACGGGACAGGGGTACAATGAGCAGTTCTTC.

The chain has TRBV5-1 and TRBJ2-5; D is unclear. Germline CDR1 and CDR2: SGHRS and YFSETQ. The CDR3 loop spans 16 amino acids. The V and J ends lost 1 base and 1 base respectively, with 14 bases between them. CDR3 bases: TGCGCCAGCAGCTTGAGGCAGATCGGATTCCAAGAGACCCAGTACTTC. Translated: CASSLRQIGFQETQYF. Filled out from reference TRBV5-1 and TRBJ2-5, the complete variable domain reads KAGVTQTPRYLIKTRGQQVTLSCSPISGHRSVSWYQQTPGQGLQFLFEYFSETQRNKGNFPGRFSGRQFSNSRSEMNVSTLELGDSALYLCASSLRQIGFQETQYFGPGTRLLVL.

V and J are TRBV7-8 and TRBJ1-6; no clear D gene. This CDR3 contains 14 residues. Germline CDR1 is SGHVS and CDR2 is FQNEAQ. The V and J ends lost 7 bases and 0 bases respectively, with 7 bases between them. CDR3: CASKVSSYNSPLHF. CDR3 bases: TGTGCCAGCAAGGTCAGCTCCTATAATTCACCCCTCCACTTT.

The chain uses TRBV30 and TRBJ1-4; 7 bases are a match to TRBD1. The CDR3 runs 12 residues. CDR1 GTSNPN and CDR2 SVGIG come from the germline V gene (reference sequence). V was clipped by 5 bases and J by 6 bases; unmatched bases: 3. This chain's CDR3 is CAWGQAHEKLFF. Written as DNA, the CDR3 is TGTGCCTGGGGACAGGCTCATGAAAAACTGTTTTTT.

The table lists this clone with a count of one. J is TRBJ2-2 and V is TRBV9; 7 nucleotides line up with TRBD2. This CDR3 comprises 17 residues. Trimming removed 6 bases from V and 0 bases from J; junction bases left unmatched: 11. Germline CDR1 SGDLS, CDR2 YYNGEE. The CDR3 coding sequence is TGTGCCAGCACCCGGGGTAGCGGGTTGCCGAACACCGGGGAGCTGTTTTTT. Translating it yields CASTRGSGLPNTGELFF.

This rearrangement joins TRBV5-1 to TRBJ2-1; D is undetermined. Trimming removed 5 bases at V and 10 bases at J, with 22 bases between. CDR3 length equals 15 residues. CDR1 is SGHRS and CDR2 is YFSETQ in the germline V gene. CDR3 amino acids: CASSAGELGVGEQFF. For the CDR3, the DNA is TGCGCCAGCAGTGCAGGAGAATTAGGAGTAGGAGAGCAGTTCTTC.

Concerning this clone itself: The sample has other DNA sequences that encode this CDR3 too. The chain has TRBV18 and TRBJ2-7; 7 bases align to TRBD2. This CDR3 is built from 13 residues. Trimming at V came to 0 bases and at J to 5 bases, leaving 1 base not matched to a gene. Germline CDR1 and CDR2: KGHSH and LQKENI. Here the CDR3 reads CASSPPGGNEQYF. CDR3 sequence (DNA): TGTGCCAGCTCACCACCCGGGGGGAACGAGCAGTACTTC.

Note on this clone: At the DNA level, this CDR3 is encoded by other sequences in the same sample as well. CDR3 DNA: TGCAGCGTTGGGAGTAACTATGGCTACACCTTC. It yields the protein CSVGSNYGYTF. The V call is TRBV29-1, the J call TRBJ1-2; D is unresolved. Looked up from germline, CDR1 is SQVTM and CDR2 is ANQGSEA. This CDR3 spans 11 amino acids. Trimming took off 4 bases at V and 1 base at J, with 4 bases between the two ends. The variable domain in full, with the rest retrieved from reference TRBV29-1 and TRBJ1-2, is SAVISQKPSRDICQRGTSLTIQCQVDSQVTMMFWYRQQPGQSLTLIATANQGSEATYESGFVIDKFPISRPNLTFSTLTVSNMSPEDSSIYLCSVGSNYGYTFGSGTRLTVV.

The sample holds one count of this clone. CDR3 DNA sequence: TGTGCCAGCAGCTCCTTGAGAACAGGGATAAGTTCACCCCTCCACTTT. It specifies CASSSLRTGISSPLHF. The chain joins TRBV5-6 to TRBJ1-6; the D gene is possibly TRBD1 (6 bases). Trimming stripped 3 bases from V and 9 bases from J, with 19 bases between. Germline V gene lookup returns CDR1 SGHDT and CDR2 YYEEEE. The CDR3 loop spans 16 amino acids.